These 18 T cell receptor beta chains originate from one sample sequenced in a study of response to subunit inactivated influenza vaccine. TCRdb reanalysed the RT-PCR reads using MiXCR and keeps one entry per CDR3 protein. The sample holds around 520,000 distinct CDR3 sequences, about 25% seen once. Sample: CD4+ T cells sorted from PBMCs, taken 4 to 6 days after vaccination. The receptors come from a man aged 50 to 60 who received an inactivated influenza vaccine.

The J gene is TRBJ1-2, the V gene TRBV3-1, with 8 bases identical to TRBD1. The CDR3 consists of 17 residues. Germline-derived CDR1 and CDR2 are LGHDT and YNNKEL (reference sequence). V trimming: 4 bases; J trimming: 4 bases; junction bases outside the gene matches: 14. Here the CDR3 reads CASSPQGATLGRYGYTF. The CDR3 DNA is TGTGCCAGCAGCCCTCAGGGGGCAACCCTTGGGCGCTATGGCTACACCTTC.

The V gene is TRBV30, the J gene TRBJ2-3; tentatively, D is TRBD2 (6 bases). The CDR3 spans 13 residues. In germline, CDR1 is GTSNPN, CDR2 SVGIG (reference sequence). The V end lost 2 bases, the J end lost 3 bases, and 9 bases lay between the germline ends. The CDR3 sequence is CAWSRRGTDTQYF. CDR3 bases: TGTGCCTGGAGTAGGAGGGGTACAGATACGCAGTATTTT. Full variable domain (missing parts from reference TRBV30 and TRBJ2-3): SQTIHQWPATLVQPVGSPLSLECTVEGTSNPNLYWYRQAAGRGLQLLFYSVGIGQISSEVPQNLSASRPQDRQFILSSKKLLLSDSGFYLCAWSRRGTDTQYFGPGTRLTVL.

The chain joins TRBV14 to TRBJ2-1; a weak D match, TRBD1 (6 bases). The V gene lost 4 bases and the J gene lost 4 bases, with 14 bases spanning the gap. The CDR3 consists of 15 residues. Per the germline V gene, CDR1 is SGHDN and CDR2 is FVKESK. The CDR3 loop reads CASSLLLDSYNEQFF. For the CDR3, the DNA is TGTGCCAGCAGCCTACTACTGGACAGTTACAATGAGCAGTTCTTC.

Only a few counts were recorded for this clonotype. V is TRBV6-1 and J is TRBJ2-7, with D tentatively TRBD1 (6 bases). The CDR3 consists of 15 residues. Germline CDR1 and CDR2: MNHNS and SASEGT. The V end was cut by 5 bases, the J end by 2 bases, with 16 bases between. Here the CDR3 DNA reads TGTGCCAGCAGTCCCGCTGACAGGTTCACCTACGAGCAGTACTTC. This encodes CASSPADRFTYEQYF.

In its sample, this clonotype was seen a few times. The chain has TRBV29-1 and TRBJ2-3; 9 bases are a match to TRBD2. This CDR3 is built from 18 residues. Germline CDR1 and CDR2: SQVTM and ANQGSEA. V dropped 6 bases and J dropped 4; count of bases not matched to a gene: 20. CDR3 sequence (DNA): TGCAGCGTCCCTAGCATCCCCATCTTAGCGGGAGTTGCAGATACGCAGTATTTT. This sequence encodes CSVPSIPILAGVADTQYF.

This sequence joins TRBV7-9 and TRBJ2-1, with TRBD2 identical over 8 bases. Germline CDR1 reads SEHNR; CDR2 reads FQNEAQ (reference sequence). The trim removed 2 bases at V and 3 bases at J, leaving 9 bases unmatched. This CDR3 spans 17 amino acids. The CDR3 protein is CASSLTRLARNYNEQFF. The CDR3 DNA reads TGTGCCAGCAGCTTAACCCGACTAGCGCGGAACTACAATGAGCAGTTCTTC.

The chain couples TRBV10-3 to TRBJ2-3; 13 positions agree with TRBD2. Per the germline V gene, CDR1 is ENHRY and CDR2 is SYGVKD. CDR3 length equals 15 residues. Unmatched junction bases numbered 3, after V lost 6 bases and J lost 3 bases. DNA of the CDR3: TGTGCCATCAGATGGACTAGCGGGGGAACAGATACGCAGTATTTT. This codes for CAIRWTSGGTDTQYF.

This clonotype has only a few counts. The rearrangement uses TRBV24-1 and TRBJ2-2, with unresolved D. Germline V gene data show CDR1 as KGHDR and CDR2 as SFDVKD. The CDR3 sequence is 12 residues long. The V end was cut by 7 bases, the J end by 4 bases, with 6 bases between. The CDR3 DNA is TGTGCCACCAGAACAAGCACCGGGGAGCTGTTTTTT. Its protein is CATRTSTGELFF.

This clonotype has a handful of counts. This chain connects TRBV5-6 to TRBJ2-7, with no clear D. V was shortened by 4 bases and J by 1 base, with 24 bases between the two germline ends. This CDR3 contains 18 residues. Germline V lookup: CDR1 SGHDT, CDR2 YYEEEE. This CDR3 is CASSSIGVRGIVSYEQYF. For the CDR3, the DNA is TGTGCCAGCAGCAGTATTGGTGTCCGTGGGATAGTGTCCTACGAGCAGTACTTC.

This chain joins TRBV7-2 and TRBJ2-1; no reliable D call. Germline V CDR1 and CDR2: SGHTA, FQGNSA. The V end was cut by 0 bases, the J end by 7 bases, with 10 bases between. The length of the CDR3 is 14 residues. CDR3 coding DNA: TGTGCCAGCAGCTTAGCCGGACGGGCGAATGAGCAGTTCTTC. Protein: CASSLAGRANEQFF.

The chain combines TRBV4-2 with TRBJ2-1; D perhaps matches TRBD1 (6 bases). The CDR3 loop spans 15 amino acids. CDR1 is LGHNA and CDR2 is YNFKEQ in the germline V gene. V was cut by 1 base and J by 5 bases, with 12 bases left in between. The CDR3 reads CASSQVQGPNNEQFF. CDR3 in DNA: TGTGCCAGCAGCCAAGTACAGGGACCTAACAATGAGCAGTTCTTC.

J is TRBJ2-1 and V is TRBV24-1; TRBD1 is a possible D gene (6 bases). This CDR3 spans 16 amino acids. From germline, CDR1 is KGHDR and CDR2 SFDVKD. The ends were cut back, 5 bases at V and 4 bases at J, with 17 bases in the middle. The DNA of the CDR3 is TGTGCCACCAGTGCCTACAGGGAGAAAGGTTACAATGAGCAGTTCTTC. Translated: CATSAYREKGYNEQFF.

This clonotype has a handful of counts. The chain employs TRBV7-8 and TRBJ2-7, with D hard to call. The CDR3 sequence is 13 residues long. Germline V lookup: CDR1 SGHVS, CDR2 FQNEAQ. The V and J ends lost 3 bases and 1 base respectively, with 7 bases between them. The CDR3 region has the DNA TGTGCCAGCAGCTTTAAGGGATCCTACGAGCAGTACTTC. This encodes CASSFKGSYEQYF.

This chain joins TRBV7-6 and TRBJ2-3; TRBD2 is a possible D gene (6 bases). The CDR3 is 16 amino acids. In germline, CDR1 is SGHVS, CDR2 FNYEAQ. Trimming cost V 2 bases and J 2 bases, with 14 bases left between them. CDR3 DNA sequence: TGTGCCAGCAGCTTAAGAAGGGGCGGGGACACAGATACGCAGTATTTT. This encodes CASSLRRGGDTDTQYF.

The chain recombines TRBV29-1 with TRBJ1-2; D gene unclear. This CDR3 has 12 amino acids. Germline values: CDR1 SQVTM, CDR2 ANQGSEA. Trimming shortened V by 3 bases and J by 2 bases, and 7 bases separated the two germline ends. The CDR3 DNA sequence: TGCAGCGTTGAGTCGGGAAACTATGGCTACACCTTC. As protein: CSVESGNYGYTF.

V usage is TRBV20-1 and J usage is TRBJ1-1, with D possibly matching TRBD1 (6 bases). This CDR3 is 13 amino acids long. From germline, CDR1 is DFQATT and CDR2 SNEGSKA (reference sequence). V was clipped by 6 bases and J by 0 bases, with 11 bases between them. CDR3 DNA: TGCAGTGCCCCAGGGGTTGTGAACACTGAAGCTTTCTTT. Its translation is CSAPGVVNTEAFF.

The chain has TRBV5-1 and TRBJ2-7; 8 bases align to TRBD1. Germline CDR1 is SGHRS and CDR2 is YFSETQ. Trimming cost V 1 base and J 2 bases; bases outside gene matches: 5. CDR3 length equals 15 residues. CDR3 sequence (DNA): TGCGCCAGCAGCTTGTTACCACAGGGGGCCTACGAGCAGTACTTC. Translated: CASSLLPQGAYEQYF.

Of note for this clonotype: The junction and the germline gene differ at one end; a read error may be behind it. The rearrangement joins TRBV7-7 to TRBJ2-3; D possibly corresponds to TRBD1 (6 bases). In germline, CDR1 is SSHAT, CDR2 FNYEAQ (reference sequence). The CDR3 loop spans 14 amino acids. The CDR3 DNA reads as TGTGCTAGCAGCTCCGGGACAAAGGGTGATACGCAGTATTTT. Protein: CASSSGTKGDTQYF.